Relative to its sample, the clone carrying this T cell receptor beta chain is medium-sized. Its antigen is undetermined. Assay used: immunoSEQ multiplex PCR; TCRdb lists only in-frame clones, some missing. The repertoire holds tens of thousands of clones, 85% seen once, with approximately 1.3% in the top ten. The sample belongs to a study of T cells in narcolepsy. Overall study results and limits: HCRT-specific and TRIB2-specific autoreactive clonotypes appeared among same-patient CSF and blood CD4+ clonotypes.

Trimming pared 7 bases from V and 0 bases from J, leaving 10 bases between. This CDR3 has 14 amino acids. Looked up from germline, CDR1 is LNHDA and CDR2 is SQIVND (reference sequence). The sequence was collected from a human donor with narcolepsy. The chain recombines TRBV19 with TRBJ1-3; D is uncertain. Sequenced input: CD45RA- memory CD4+ T cells from PBMCs. The CDR3 loop reads CASIRGGSGNTIYF. As DNA, the CDR3 is TGTGCCAGTATCCGCGGAGGCTCTGGAAACACCATATATTTT.